This T cell receptor (beta chain) was observed in a study of OX40 agonist ivuxolimab in advanced cancers. About the study: Intravenous ivuxolimab at 0.01 to 10 mg/kg was given to patients every 2 weeks.

Autoimmune disease history or systemic immunosuppression led to patient exclusion. Study findings and constraints: Some nonresponders additionally presented with little normalized T-cell clonal expansion.

On this clone itself: Its target is not known.

Some clones are missing from TCRdb's copy, which holds only in-frame ones; the method was immunoSEQ multiplex PCR. The table lists over 5,500 clones, around 70% of them singletons, with less than 20% in the top ten. The CDR3 has 14 amino acids. Germline V lookup: CDR1 GTSNPN, CDR2 SVGIG (reference sequence). The V end lost 2 bases, the J end lost 0 bases, and 8 bases lay between the germline ends. The chain combines TRBV30 with TRBJ2-1; D not resolved. The receptor comes from an adult with an advanced solid tumor such as melanoma, head and neck, liver or kidney cancer. The source was CD4+ or CD8+ T cells sorted from blood, collected in a trial of the OX40 agonist ivuxolimab. The CDR3 protein is CAWSLPSSYNEQFF. In nucleotides, the CDR3 is TGTGCCTGGAGTCTCCCGAGCTCCTACAATGAGCAGTTCTTC.